This entry concerns a single T cell receptor beta chain. This entry comes from a study of blood T cell repertoires in COVID-19. The overall study: Acute-phase and convalescent COVID-19 samples originated in the United States, Italy and Spain. Sources were T cells, B-cell-depleted T cells, or PBMCs; the material itself was cDNA or gDNA.

Original data processing: Reference gene primers were amplified, and this amplification served to estimate nucleated cell counts. TCRdb keeps only in-frame clones here, not all; method: immunoSEQ multiplex PCR. V and J calls and clone size are given by that table; D and trimming were obtained from the DNA. Of about 49,000 clones listed, around 90% are singletons. V trimming: 7 bases; J trimming: 6 bases; junction bases outside the gene matches: 14. CDR1 and CDR2 (germline): SNHLY, FYNNEI. The CDR3 is made up of 16 amino acids. This chain connects TRBV2 to TRBJ1-4; 7 nucleotides match TRBD1. The material sequenced was peripheral blood. The receptor comes from a man at least 80 years old with acute or convalescent COVID-19. CDR3 DNA: TGTGCCAGCATCCGTGCCCCAGACAGGGAGGATGAAAAACTGTTTTTT. Amino acid sequence: CASIRAPDREDEKLFF.